This passage covers 24 T cell receptor beta chains from one sample sequenced in a study of immune heterogeneity within non-small cell lung tumors. The template consisted of bulk tumor genomic DNA, with roughly 0.65 ug used per sample. Surgical sampling yielded several biopsies per primary tumor (spaced far apart). It was patients with untreated, newly diagnosed non-small cell lung cancer who underwent curative surgery. TCR beta CDR3 regions came from multiplex PCR with 32 forward V and 13 reverse J primers. TCRdb reanalysed the multiplex PCR reads using MiXCR and keeps one entry per CDR3 protein. The table shows some 31,000 distinct CDR3 sequences, with around 26% occurring only once. The material sequenced was lung tumor tissue. These receptors were collected from a man aged 40-49 years with non-small cell lung cancer.

The chain recombines TRBV9 with TRBJ2-3; no definite D call. The CDR3 sequence is 14 residues long. V was cut by 2 bases and J by 6 bases, with 13 bases left in between. The germline gives CDR1 SGDLS, CDR2 YYNGEE. CDR3 coding DNA: TGTGCCAGCAGCGTCGGGCAGCAAACTGATACGCAGTATTTT. Translation: CASSVGQQTDTQYF.

The chain links TRBV18 to TRBJ1-2; no definite D call. V lost 2 bases to trimming and J lost 4 bases, with 17 bases between them. Germline V CDR1 and CDR2: KGHSH, LQKENI. The CDR3 sequence is 16 residues long. For the CDR3, the DNA is TGTGCCAGCTCACCAGATGGGTACTCCACGTCCTATGGCTACACCTTC. This encodes CASSPDGYSTSYGYTF.

This clonotype showed up just a few times. This rearrangement joins TRBV20-1 to TRBJ1-4; unclear D gene. Germline loops: CDR1 DFQATT, CDR2 SNEGSKA (reference sequence). CDR3 size: 12 residues. Trimming shortened V by 3 bases and J by 5 bases, and 7 bases separated the two germline ends. The CDR3 sequence is CSARPENEKLFF. The CDR3 DNA is TGCAGTGCTAGGCCAGAAAATGAAAAACTGTTTTTT.

This clonotype was counted at least ten times. This sequence joins TRBV27 and TRBJ2-7, with 7 positions matching TRBD2. This CDR3 region has 15 residues. J gave up 5 bases and V 5 bases, and 12 bases lay outside the gene matches. CDR1 MNHEY and CDR2 SMNVEV come from the germline V gene (reference sequence). The CDR3: CASSGGRTFSDEQYF. The CDR3 DNA follows: TGTGCCAGCAGTGGCGGGAGAACATTTTCTGACGAGCAGTACTTC.

This clonotype was seen at least ten times. This chain joins TRBV29-1 and TRBJ1-2; no definite D call. Per the germline V gene, CDR1 is SQVTM and CDR2 is ANQGSEA. This CDR3 has 14 residues. Trimming left V 4 bases short and J 4 bases short, with 16 bases between. The CDR3 loop reads CSVVRSGASYGYTF. The CDR3 DNA reads TGCAGCGTTGTCCGGAGCGGAGCCTCCTATGGCTACACCTTC.

This clonotype was picked up a small number of times. As DNA, the CDR3 is TGTGCCAGCAGCCCCGAAGGAGGGGGCGGGAACACCGGGGAGCTGTTTTTT. This gives the protein CASSPEGGGGNTGELFF. The rearrangement joins TRBV7-8 to TRBJ2-2; D might be TRBD1 (7 bases). The CDR3 covers 17 residues. The ends were cut back, 5 bases at V and 1 base at J, with 17 bases in the middle. Per germline, CDR1 SGHVS and CDR2 FQNEAQ.

Ten or more counts support this clonotype. The J gene is TRBJ2-5, the V gene TRBV19; 12 bases map to TRBD2. Germline loops: CDR1 LNHDA, CDR2 SQIVND (reference sequence). The CDR3 has 15 residues. V lost 1 base, J lost 6 bases, and 3 bases stayed unmatched. CDR3 in amino acids: CASSIGLAGVQTQYF. The CDR3 region has the DNA TGTGCCAGTAGTATAGGACTAGCGGGAGTCCAGACCCAGTACTTC.

V is TRBV7-9 and J is TRBJ2-2, with 8 nucleotides matching TRBD2. The trim removed 4 bases at V and 3 bases at J, leaving 16 bases unmatched. This CDR3 is 19 amino acids long. Germline CDR1 is SEHNR and CDR2 is FQNEAQ (reference sequence). The CDR3 bases are TGTGCCAGCAGCTCCACGGGGGGGCTTGGGGGCCGAGACACCGGGGAGCTGTTTTTT. Translation: CASSSTGGLGGRDTGELFF.

On this clonotype itself: This may stem from a read error, because a much larger clone lies one nucleotide away. This rearrangement joins TRBV5-1 to TRBJ2-1, with D hard to call. The CDR3 runs 16 residues. V lost 3 bases and J 0 bases, leaving 13 bases between the germline ends. Germline V gene lookup returns CDR1 SGHRS and CDR2 YFSETQ. CDR3: CASSSFTGSSYNEQFF. The CDR3 nucleotides read TGCGCCAGCAGCTCCTTTACCGGAAGCTCCTACAATGAGCAGTTCTTC.

This chain uses TRBV5-8 with TRBJ2-3; perhaps D is TRBD1 or TRBD2 (5 bases each). Trimming took 6 bases from V and 1 from J, leaving 21 bases between them. The CDR3 is 17 amino acids. Germline CDR1 is SGHTS and CDR2 is YDEGEE. CDR3 in DNA: TGTGCCAGCACCCGCCTTTGGGGGTCTGGAGGCACAGATACGCAGTATTTT. Encoded protein: CASTRLWGSGGTDTQYF.

The rearrangement links TRBV4-1 to TRBJ2-2; 14 nucleotides line up with TRBD2. V was pared by 2 bases and J by 5 bases, with 10 bases of the junction left unmatched. The CDR3 sequence is 19 residues long. Germline CDR1 reads MGHRA; CDR2 reads YSYEKL. CDR3 residues: CASSQPSGLAGARTGELFF. In nucleotides, the CDR3 is TGCGCCAGCAGCCAACCTTCGGGACTAGCGGGAGCAAGGACCGGGGAGCTGTTTTTT.

A note on this clonotype: A much larger clone lies a single base off, so this may be a read error. Here the CDR3 reads CASSYRVTYERYF. The CDR3 DNA reads as TGTGCCAGTAGTTACAGGGTAACCTACGAGCGGTACTTC. J is TRBJ2-7 and V is TRBV19, with D possibly TRBD1 on 6 matching bases. Germline V gene sequence: CDR1 LNHDA, CDR2 SQIVND (reference sequence). The CDR3 runs 13 residues.

The rearrangement uses TRBV29-1 and TRBJ1-2, with D possibly being TRBD1 (6 bases). Germline V gene lookup returns CDR1 SQVTM and CDR2 ANQGSEA. The CDR3 consists of 15 residues. Trimming pared 4 bases from V and 5 bases from J, leaving 20 bases between. In nucleotides, the CDR3 is TGCAGCGTTGGGGGTTCAGGGGACGGGTTTTATGGCTACACCTTC. Its protein is CSVGGSGDGFYGYTF.

This clonotype has only a few counts. The chain joins TRBV9 to TRBJ2-7, with D perhaps matching TRBD2 (5 bases). The germline V gene encodes CDR1 SGDLS and CDR2 YYNGEE. The CDR3 totals 16 residues. V dropped 0 bases and J dropped 0 bases, with 13 bases sitting between them. Here the CDR3 DNA reads TGTGCCAGCAGCGTAGGGCCACAAGGGAGCTCCTACGAGCAGTACTTC. Translating it yields CASSVGPQGSSYEQYF.

This clonotype was recorded at least ten times. This chain connects TRBV27 to TRBJ1-2; 9 positions agree with TRBD1. CDR1 is MNHEY and CDR2 is SMNVEV in the germline V gene (reference sequence). CDR3 length: 14 residues. Losses at the gene ends were 4 bases for V and 7 bases for J; bases not matched to a gene: 7. As DNA, the CDR3 is TGTGCCAGCAGTTCCGGACAGGGGAACGGTGGCTACACCTTC. It is translated as CASSSGQGNGGYTF.

The chain uses TRBV3-1 and TRBJ2-7; 10 nucleotides line up with TRBD2. The length of the CDR3 is 17 residues. Trimming took 0 bases from V and 0 from J; bases not matched to a gene: 5. The germline V gene encodes CDR1 LGHDT and CDR2 YNNKEL (reference sequence). The CDR3 DNA sequence: TGTGCCAGCAGCCAAGAGGTTAGCGGGAGGACCTCCTACGAGCAGTACTTC. Residues: CASSQEVSGRTSYEQYF.

This clonotype was counted a few times. CDR3 nucleotide sequence: TGTGCCAGCGGACTAGCGGGAGGTCGGGAGCAGTTCTTC. It yields the protein CASGLAGGREQFF. V is TRBV12-3 or TRBV12-4 and J is TRBJ2-1, with 14 bases aligning to TRBD2. V was clipped by 8 bases and J by 10 bases; unmatched bases: 4. The CDR3 has 13 residues.

Of note for this clonotype: One base away lies a much larger clone, so this may be a sequencing read error. J is TRBJ2-7 and V is TRBV6-2 or TRBV6-3, with unresolved D. Trimming took 6 bases from V and 0 from J, leaving 15 bases between them. The CDR3 is 15 residues long. CDR1 and CDR2 (germline): MNHEY, SVGEGT. CDR3 protein: CASREVWLSSYEQYF. The CDR3, as DNA: TGTGCCAGCAGAGAGGTTTGGCTAAGCTCCTACGAGCAGTACTTC.

In its sample, this clonotype is medium-sized. The V and J genes are TRBV20-1 and TRBJ2-5, with TRBD2 matching 15 bases. This CDR3 region has 14 residues. V lost 4 bases to trimming and J lost 4 bases; unmatched junction nucleotides: 1. In germline, CDR1 is DFQATT, CDR2 SNEGSKA (reference sequence). CDR3 region: CSAKGLAGGETQYF. CDR3 DNA sequence: TGCAGTGCTAAGGGACTAGCGGGAGGAGAGACCCAGTACTTC.

This clonotype was observed at least ten times. V usage is TRBV24-1 and J usage is TRBJ2-1; 8 bases map to TRBD1. Germline CDR1 KGHDR, CDR2 SFDVKD. V trimming: 5 bases; J trimming: 5 bases; junction bases outside the gene matches: 7. The CDR3 is 15 amino acids. In nucleotides, the CDR3 is TGTGCCACCAGTGGGGGACAGGACGGACACAATGAGCAGTTCTTC. Its protein is CATSGGQDGHNEQFF.

V usage is TRBV19 and J usage is TRBJ1-1; 8 bases fit TRBD1. J gave up 3 bases and V 2 bases, and 2 bases lay outside the gene matches. Looked up from germline, CDR1 is LNHDA and CDR2 is SQIVND (reference sequence). The CDR3 sequence is 14 residues long. Here the CDR3 reads CASSIYRGDTEAFF. DNA for the CDR3: TGTGCCAGTAGTATATACAGGGGGGACACTGAAGCTTTCTTT.

With regard to this clonotype: Being one base from a much bigger clone, this may be a read error. The genes are TRBV2 and TRBJ1-5; maybe TRBD1 (6 bases). The CDR3 is made up of 14 amino acids. In germline, CDR1 is SNHLY, CDR2 FYNNEI. The CDR3 here is CPSSELGGDQPQHF. The DNA of the CDR3 is TGTCCCAGCAGTGAATTGGGGGGCGATCAGCCCCAGCATTTT.

Comment on this clonotype: This may stem from a read error, because a much larger clone lies one nucleotide away. The chain employs TRBV7-2 and TRBJ2-1; the match to TRBD2 covers 8 bases. Per the germline V gene, CDR1 is SGHTA and CDR2 is FQGNSA. This CDR3 is 16 amino acids long. The CDR3 DNA follows: TGTGCCAGCAGCTCAGTGCGGGAGGTCGCCTACAATGAGCAGATCTTC. This sequence encodes CASSSVREVAYNEQIF.

The rearrangement joins TRBV25-1 to TRBJ2-3; 10 nucleotides line up with TRBD1. The trim removed 6 bases at V and 1 base at J, leaving 1 base unmatched. The CDR3 is 14 residues long. CDR1 MGHDK and CDR2 SYGVNS come from the germline V gene. CDR3 coding DNA: TGTGCCAGCAGGGGACAGGGGCGCACAGATACGCAGTATTTT. Translating it yields CASRGQGRTDTQYF.